These 26 T cell receptor beta chains were all obtained from the same sample, sequenced in a study of blood T cells in healthy people across ages. PCR was performed a second time for about 6 to 11 cycles using a sample-barcoded 5' primer and a J-beta primer mix. MiXCR was run by TCRdb on the 5' RACE reads, yielding one entry per CDR3 protein. The sample includes under 700,000 distinct CDR3 sequences, around 24% seen only once; the top ten take around 10%. This sample also appeared in a second study, on T cells of mothers and their children.

Material for sequencing was blood. These receptors were taken from a boy younger than 18 in good health.

This clonotype has only one observation. The chain recombines TRBV28 with TRBJ1-6; no clear D. Between the trimmed V and J ends, which lost 7 bases and 9 bases, there was a span of 7 bases. CDR1 and CDR2 from the germline V gene are MDHEN and SYDVKM. The CDR3 is 11 amino acids. The CDR3: CASTPGSPLHF. In DNA form, the CDR3 reads TGTGCCAGCACCCCAGGTTCACCCCTCCACTTT.

This chain uses TRBV9 with TRBJ2-7, with D unclear. Trimming shortened V by 4 bases and J by 3 bases, and 20 bases separated the two germline ends. The CDR3 extends over 16 amino acids. CDR1 SGDLS and CDR2 YYNGEE come from the germline V gene. This CDR3 reads CASSRTWGGQDYEQYF. In nucleotides, the CDR3 is TGTGCCAGCAGCCGTACCTGGGGTGGGCAGGACTACGAGCAGTACTTC.

This clonotype was counted between two and nine times. As DNA, the CDR3 is TGTGCCAGCAGCTCGAAAGCGGGACAGAACTATGGCTACACCTTC. It translates to CASSSKAGQNYGYTF. The rearrangement uses TRBV7-3 and TRBJ1-2; 7 positions agree with TRBD1. CDR3 length: 15 residues. The V segment lost 4 bases and the J segment 2 bases; nucleotides outside the gene matches: 7. In germline, CDR1 is SGHTA, CDR2 FQGTGA.

This clonotype was seen only a few times. This chain joins TRBV28 and TRBJ1-2; 7 positions agree with TRBD1. The CDR3 is 17 amino acids. Germline CDR1 and CDR2: MDHEN and SYDVKM. V lost 3 bases, J lost 3 bases, and 13 bases stayed unmatched. The CDR3 DNA reads TGTGCCAGCAGTTTCTACCTATCTGACAGGGTTTACTATGGCTACACCTTC. Its protein is CASSFYLSDRVYYGYTF.

This clonotype turned up a few times. The genes are TRBV24-1 and TRBJ2-7; D is unclear. Germline CDR1 is KGHDR and CDR2 is SFDVKD. The V end lost 4 bases, the J end lost 1 base, and 7 bases lay between the germline ends. The CDR3 sequence is 13 residues long. The CDR3 DNA reads TGTGCCACCAGTGAGGGCAGGTCCTACGAGCAGTACTTC. Translation gives CATSEGRSYEQYF.

This clonotype was counted a few times. The V call is TRBV14, the J call TRBJ2-5; TRBD1 agrees at 9 bases. V was clipped by 4 bases and J by 2 bases; unmatched bases: 8. Germline V CDR1 and CDR2: SGHDN, FVKESK. This CDR3 spans 16 amino acids. The CDR3 region is CASSPRDRVLQETQYF. CDR3 bases: TGTGCCAGCAGCCCCCGGGACAGGGTGCTTCAAGAGACCCAGTACTTC.

This rearrangement joins TRBV7-8 to TRBJ2-7; 7 nucleotides match TRBD1. The CDR3 totals 13 residues. The V gene end was trimmed by 3 bases and the J gene end by 5 bases; junction bases not matched to a gene: 4. Germline values: CDR1 SGHVS, CDR2 FQNEAQ. CDR3 coding DNA: TGTGCCAGCAGCTTTGAGGGGGCCGACGAGCAGTACTTC. Encoded protein: CASSFEGADEQYF.

The rearrangement joins TRBV27 to TRBJ2-5; possibly TRBD2 for D (7 bases). The end of the DNA fits TRBJ2-7 better, so the J call may be wrong. In germline, CDR1 is MNHEY, CDR2 SMNVEV (reference sequence). The CDR3 length is 15 residues. The CDR3 DNA reads as TGTGCCAGCAGTTTGGCGGGGGCCTTGTCCTACGAGCAGTACTTC. It is translated as CASSLAGALSYEQYF.

The J gene is TRBJ1-2, the V gene TRBV20-1; TRBD1 is a possible D gene (5 bases). CDR1 is DFQATT and CDR2 is SNEGSKA in the germline V gene (reference sequence). Trimming took 3 bases from V and 6 from J, leaving 17 bases between them. CDR3 length equals 14 residues. The CDR3 is CSARIGIGDHGYTF. DNA of the CDR3: TGCAGTGCTAGGATCGGGATAGGGGACCATGGCTACACCTTC.

The V and J genes are TRBV21-1 and TRBJ1-1; the D call TRBD1 from the table was never checked on the DNA. TRBV21-1 is tagged as a pseudogene. The CDR3 is 15 residues long. In DNA form, the CDR3 reads TGTGCCAGCGGCACCGCCCAGGGACAGAACACTGAAGCTTTCTTT. Its translation: CASGTAQGQNTEAFF.

J is TRBJ2-3 and V is TRBV28, with 7 bases matching TRBD2. J lost 5 bases, V lost 6 bases, and 14 bases had no gene match. CDR1 and CDR2 (germline): MDHEN, SYDVKM. This CDR3 is built from 16 residues. DNA for the CDR3: TGTGCCAGCAGCCAAGTGGGGGAGGGCCTAGGAGATACGCAGTATTTT. Translation gives CASSQVGEGLGDTQYF.

This chain joins TRBV5-6 and TRBJ2-1; a weak D match, TRBD1 (6 bases). The CDR3 consists of 14 residues. Germline V CDR1 and CDR2: SGHDT, YYEEEE. Trimming took 0 bases from V and 4 from J, leaving 8 bases between them. CDR3 in amino acids: CASSLGQVYNEQFF. DNA of the CDR3: TGTGCCAGCAGCTTGGGACAGGTTTACAATGAGCAGTTCTTC.

The rearrangement uses TRBV24-1 and TRBJ2-5; D not resolved. From germline, CDR1 is KGHDR and CDR2 SFDVKD. The CDR3 loop spans 11 amino acids. The germline V and J ends were trimmed by 9 bases and 5 bases, with 9 bases remaining between them. The chain's CDR3 is CATGRGETQYF. CDR3 coding DNA: TGTGCCACCGGAAGAGGCGAGACCCAGTACTTC.

The V call is TRBV27, the J call TRBJ2-5, with TRBD1 matching over 10 bases. CDR1 and CDR2 (germline): MNHEY, SMNVEV (reference sequence). The CDR3 covers 15 residues. With V trimmed by 2 bases and J by 5 bases, 5 bases remained unmatched. CDR3 protein: CASSLVTGGRETQYF. The CDR3 nucleotides read TGTGCCAGCAGTTTAGTGACAGGGGGCCGTGAGACCCAGTACTTC.

The CDR3 sequence: CASSQGDSRADTQYF. DNA of the CDR3: TGTGCCAGCAGCCAAGGGGACTCTCGCGCAGATACGCAGTATTTT. V usage is TRBV3-1 and J usage is TRBJ2-3; tentatively, D is TRBD2 (6 bases). The germline V gene has CDR1 LGHDT and CDR2 YNNKEL (reference sequence). V lost 1 base, J lost 4 bases, and 12 bases lay in between. This CDR3 region has 15 residues.

This rearrangement joins TRBV5-1 to TRBJ2-7; D is undetermined. Germline V gene data show CDR1 as SGHRS and CDR2 as YFSETQ. This CDR3 has 12 amino acids. V lost 0 bases, J lost 3 bases, and 4 bases lay in between. The CDR3 DNA is TGCGCCAGCAGCTTGGACGACTACGAGCAGTACTTC. Translating gives CASSLDDYEQYF.

The chain recombines TRBV20-1 with TRBJ2-6; tentative D call: TRBD2 (5 bases). This CDR3 is built from 15 residues. The germline gives CDR1 DFQATT, CDR2 SNEGSKA (reference sequence). The V end lost 0 bases, the J end lost 3 bases, and 9 bases lay between the germline ends. In DNA, the CDR3 is TGCAGTGCTAGAGATGGAGGTGTTGGGGCCAACGTCCTGACTTTC. Translation gives CSARDGGVGANVLTF.

The chain uses TRBV12-3 or TRBV12-4 and TRBJ2-7, with TRBD1 identical over 9 bases. This CDR3 spans 13 amino acids. J gave up 2 bases and V 8 bases, and 4 bases lay outside the gene matches. The CDR3 coding sequence is TGTGCCAGCCGACAGGGGGAGACCTACGAGCAGTACTTC. Amino acids: CASRQGETYEQYF.

This clonotype turned up a few times. The rearrangement uses TRBV6-2 or TRBV6-3 and TRBJ2-7; 7 bases fit TRBD2. Germline CDR1 MNHEY, CDR2 SVGEGT. V lost 6 bases, J lost 1 base, and 9 bases stayed unmatched. This CDR3 is built from 15 residues. CDR3 coding DNA: TGTGCCAGCAGCCTCGGGGAGGGCATTTCCTACGAGCAGTACTTC. Translation: CASSLGEGISYEQYF.

This clonotype was seen a few times. V usage is TRBV12-5 and J usage is TRBJ1-2; D remains ambiguous. V was shortened by 6 bases and J by 10 bases, with 12 bases between the two germline ends. The CDR3 runs to 11 residues. Germline CDR1 and CDR2: LGHNT and FRNRAP. CDR3 protein: CASGHVTDYTF. DNA of the CDR3: TGTGCTAGTGGCCACGTAACGGACTACACCTTC.

The sample holds a few counts of this clonotype. The J gene is TRBJ1-1, the V gene TRBV12-3 or TRBV12-4; 7 nucleotides line up with TRBD1. V lost 6 bases, J lost 5 bases, and 21 bases stayed unmatched. The CDR3 runs to 18 residues. Here the CDR3 DNA reads TGTGCCAGCAGCCTTCGAAAGACGACAGGGAAGTTACGGACTGAAGCTTTCTTT. The encoded protein is CASSLRKTTGKLRTEAFF.

Only a few counts were recorded for this clonotype. The chain uses TRBV13 and TRBJ2-5; 8 bases map to TRBD2. The end of the DNA fits TRBJ2-7 better, so the J call may be wrong. The CDR3 spans 14 residues. Germline lookup yields CDR1 PRHDT and CDR2 FYEKMQ (reference sequence). CDR3 in DNA: TGTGCCAGCAGCTCACCGGGACTAGCCTACGAGCAGTACTTC. Its protein product is CASSSPGLAYEQYF.

This clonotype turned up a few times. Written as DNA, the CDR3 is TGCAGTGCTAGAGATCAAGAGACAGGGCCGTGGAATTCACCCCTCCACTTT. Translation gives CSARDQETGPWNSPLHF. The chain recombines TRBV20-1 with TRBJ1-6; 7 bases agree with TRBD1. This CDR3 spans 17 amino acids. CDR1 and CDR2 (germline): DFQATT, SNEGSKA (reference sequence). With 0 bases clipped from V and 7 bases from J, the junction kept 12 bases outside the gene matches.

The chain has TRBV27 and TRBJ2-1; D is undetermined. In germline, CDR1 is MNHEY, CDR2 SMNVEV (reference sequence). CDR3 length: 17 amino acids. The V and J ends lost 6 bases and 4 bases respectively, with 22 bases between them. The DNA for the CDR3 is TGTGCCAGCAGGGCGATCGGCCCCCTCAAACAATACAATGAGCAGTTCTTC. This encodes CASRAIGPLKQYNEQFF.

The V and J genes are TRBV7-2 and TRBJ1-6, with 7 nucleotides matching TRBD1. The ends lost 1 base at V and 9 bases at J; junction bases unmatched: 6. Per the germline V gene, CDR1 is SGHTA and CDR2 is FQGNSA. CDR3 length: 15 amino acids. CDR3 in amino acids: CASSLGPDRSSPLHF. Here the CDR3 DNA reads TGTGCCAGCAGCTTAGGTCCGGACAGGAGTTCACCCCTCCACTTT.

This clonotype has a count of ten or more. The chain combines TRBV18 with TRBJ2-5; 7 nucleotides match TRBD1. Trimming took 3 bases from V and 5 from J; bases not matched to a gene: 6. Germline lookup yields CDR1 KGHSH and CDR2 LQKENI. This CDR3 is 14 amino acids long. Here the CDR3 DNA reads TGTGCCAGCTCACCGACAGGGAAAGGGGAGACCCAGTACTTC. It translates to CASSPTGKGETQYF.